This T cell receptor (beta chain) was sequenced in a study of control samples from healthy donors and cancer patients. There are 13 residues in the CDR3. CDR1 SGHDN and CDR2 FVKESK come from the germline V gene. V lost 3 bases to trimming and J lost 7 bases, with 13 bases between them. This table comes from immunoSEQ multiplex PCR, and its TCRdb copy is limited to in-frame clones, with some not included. The profile shows 130,000 to 150,000 clones, roughly 92% of them singletons. This chain connects TRBV14 to TRBJ2-7; a weak D match, TRBD2 (5 bases). The origin of this receptor is a man aged 25-40 years in good health. The sequenced material came from blood. In nucleotides, the CDR3 is TGTGCCAGCAGCCATGTCGGGGTGCGGGAGCAGTACTTC. It encodes CASSHVGVREQYF.